This record covers a single TCR beta chain. Libraries were prepared by immunoSEQ multiplex PCR; TCRdb keeps only in-frame clonotypes and omits some of them. The sample lists around 140,000 clones; 80% to 90% were seen once. This sample stems from a study of cytotoxic CD8 clonotypes in ibrutinib-treated CLL. On the study more broadly: A mean of roughly 250,000 productive templates and over 75,000 productive rearrangements was obtained per sample.

The CDR3 consists of 12 residues. The V and J ends lost 2 bases and 7 bases respectively, with 5 bases between them. Germline CDR1 is SGHTA and CDR2 is FQGNSA. This sequence was found in a human donor with chronic lymphocytic leukemia. The V gene is TRBV7-2, the J gene TRBJ1-4, with D unclear. The sample was PBMCs, taken after 24 months of ibrutinib treatment. The CDR3 reads CASSLIGEKLFF. In nucleotides, the CDR3 is TGTGCCAGCAGCTTAATAGGTGAAAAACTGTTTTTT.